Shown below are 27 T cell receptor beta chains from a single sample sequenced in a study of CD8 T cells in Susac syndrome. A quantity of about 0.45 to 1 ug RNA underwent reverse transcription using random hexamers. TCRdb ran MiXCR on the immunoSEQ multiplex PCR reads and lists one entry per CDR3 protein. Altogether around 130,000 distinct CDR3 sequences are present, 90% to 95% being singletons, with the ten largest covering about 0.23%. Sequencing was performed on CD8+ T cells from PBMCs. The receptors come from a human donor with multiple sclerosis.

This chain links TRBV24-1 with TRBJ2-3, with 7 nucleotides matching TRBD2. The V gene end was trimmed by 2 bases and the J gene end by 5 bases; junction bases not matched to a gene: 3. CDR1 is KGHDR and CDR2 is SFDVKD in the germline V gene. The CDR3 loop spans 14 amino acids. CDR3 loop: CATSDSGGGDTQYF. The CDR3 DNA sequence: TGTGCCACCAGTGATTCGGGGGGAGGAGATACGCAGTATTTT.

The J gene is TRBJ2-2, the V gene TRBV6-4; D is unclear. This CDR3 is 13 amino acids long. Germline assignment: CDR1 MRHNA and CDR2 SNTAGT. V was clipped by 8 bases and J by 5 bases, with 12 bases between them. The CDR3, as DNA: TGTGCCAGCTCAGAGCCCATGACCGGGGAGCTGTTTTTT. Its protein product is CASSEPMTGELFF.

The rearrangement links TRBV7-2 to TRBJ1-1, with 7 bases that match TRBD1. Germline loops: CDR1 SGHTA, CDR2 FQGNSA. The CDR3 has 17 amino acids. The J segment lost 0 bases and the V segment lost 2 bases, leaving 9 bases of the junction unmatched. The CDR3 sequence: CASSLRDRAPMNTEAFF. In nucleotides, the CDR3 is TGTGCCAGCAGCTTACGGGACAGAGCCCCCATGAACACTGAAGCTTTCTTT.

This sequence joins TRBV2 and TRBJ2-3; TRBD1 aligns across 8 bases. In germline, CDR1 is SNHLY, CDR2 FYNNEI. J lost 1 base, V lost 6 bases, and 3 bases had no gene match. The CDR3 contains 14 residues. DNA for the CDR3: TGTGCCAGCAGCGAGGGACAGGGCACAGATACGCAGTATTTT. Translating gives CASSEGQGTDTQYF.

The J gene is TRBJ2-7, the V gene TRBV6-2 or TRBV6-3, with 11 nucleotides matching TRBD2. The CDR3 loop spans 19 amino acids. J lost 2 bases, V lost 2 bases, and 14 bases had no gene match. Germline V gene sequence: CDR1 MNHEY, CDR2 SVGEGT. The CDR3 bases are TGTGCCAGCAGTTACGCCCCCGATCGACTAGCGGGACTGCCCTACGAGCAGTACTTC. Amino acids: CASSYAPDRLAGLPYEQYF.

CDR3 sequence (DNA): TGTGCCAGCAGCCAAGAGAGCGGGGGCCAAGAGACCCAGTACTTC. Translation: CASSQESGGQETQYF. The V gene is TRBV14, the J gene TRBJ2-5, with TRBD2 matching over 8 bases. This CDR3 spans 15 amino acids. The germline V gene has CDR1 SGHDN and CDR2 FVKESK. With V trimmed by 0 bases and J by 1 base, 1 base remained unmatched.

The chain is built from TRBV11-2 and TRBJ1-4; D is ambiguous. Germline lookup yields CDR1 SGHAT and CDR2 FQNNGV. V shed 3 bases and J shed 5 bases, with 7 bases lying between them. The CDR3 runs 13 residues. The CDR3 protein is CASSFRRNEKLFF. CDR3 DNA sequence: TGTGCCAGCAGCTTCCGAAGGAATGAAAAACTGTTTTTT.

The rearrangement links TRBV7-9 to TRBJ2-5, with no clear D. The ends were cut back, 5 bases at V and 10 bases at J, with 14 bases in the middle. The germline V gene has CDR1 SEHNR and CDR2 FQNEAQ (reference sequence). The CDR3 is made up of 12 amino acids. As DNA, the CDR3 is TGTGCCAGCAGCCCCGAATTACTACGCCAGTACTTC. It yields the protein CASSPELLRQYF. The whole variable domain, filled in from reference TRBV7-9 and TRBJ2-5, reads DTGVSQNPRHKITKRGQNVTFRCDPISEHNRLYWYRQTLGQGPEFLTYFQNEAQLEKSRLLSDRFSAERPKGSFSTLEIQRTEQGDSAMYLCASSPELLRQYFGPGTRLLVL.

The chain joins TRBV25-1 to TRBJ2-7; D is possibly TRBD1 (5 bases). Trimming removed 6 bases from V and 2 bases from J, with 11 bases in between. Germline V lookup: CDR1 MGHDK, CDR2 SYGVNS. This CDR3 is 13 amino acids long. The CDR3: CASSPTVTYEQYF. The DNA for the CDR3 is TGTGCCAGCAGCCCGACAGTGACCTACGAGCAGTACTTC.

This clonotype was recorded only once. V is TRBV30 and J is TRBJ1-1; perhaps TRBD1 as D (5 bases). The V gene lost 2 bases and the J gene lost 4 bases, with 8 bases spanning the gap. Germline V CDR1 and CDR2: GTSNPN, SVGIG (reference sequence). The CDR3 spans 12 residues. CDR3 nucleotide sequence: TGTGCCTGGAGTCTGAGGGGCACTGAAGCTTTCTTT. It translates to CAWSLRGTEAFF.

The chain carries TRBV7-9 and TRBJ2-7; D not resolved. Trimming shortened V by 4 bases and J by 2 bases, and 6 bases separated the two germline ends. The CDR3 has 12 amino acids. Per the germline V gene, CDR1 is SEHNR and CDR2 is FQNEAQ (reference sequence). The DNA for the CDR3 is TGTGCCAGCAGCTCCAATGCCTACGAGCAGTACTTC. Protein sequence: CASSSNAYEQYF.

This clonotype was seen only a few times. This chain joins TRBV20-1 and TRBJ2-7; D unclear. Trimming took off 0 bases at V and 2 bases at J, with 17 bases between the two ends. The CDR3 has 16 amino acids. Germline CDR1 is DFQATT and CDR2 is SNEGSKA (reference sequence). The CDR3 DNA reads TGCAGTGCTAGAGAATCCCAACTGTCTAGAACCTACGAGCAGTACTTC. Translating gives CSARESQLSRTYEQYF.

The chain couples TRBV14 to TRBJ2-7; 8 bases align to TRBD2. CDR1 is SGHDN and CDR2 is FVKESK in the germline V gene. CDR3 size: 13 residues. V trimming: 5 bases; J trimming: 6 bases; junction bases outside the gene matches: 6. The CDR3 region is CASSEGLAREQYF. The CDR3 DNA sequence: TGTGCCAGCAGCGAAGGACTAGCCCGCGAGCAGTACTTC.

The chain couples TRBV11-3 to TRBJ1-1; D gene ambiguous. With 5 bases removed from V and 0 bases from J, the gap between germline ends came to 7 bases. Germline CDR1 is SGHNT and CDR2 is YENEEA. The length of the CDR3 is 13 residues. In DNA form, the CDR3 reads TGTGCCAGCAGCGCCTCCCTGAACACTGAAGCTTTCTTT. This encodes CASSASLNTEAFF. The full variable domain, with the rest looked up from reference TRBV11-3 and TRBJ1-1, is EAGVVQSPRYKIIEKKQPVAFWCNPISGHNTLYWYLQNLGQGPELLIRYENEEAVDDSQLPKDRFSAERLKGVDSTLKIQPAELGDSAVYLCASSASLNTEAFFGQGTRLTVV.

The V gene is TRBV6-2 or TRBV6-3, the J gene TRBJ2-1; 8 bases agree with TRBD2. The J segment lost 5 bases and the V segment lost 5 bases, leaving 8 bases of the junction unmatched. Looked up from germline, CDR1 is MNHEY and CDR2 is SVGEGT. The CDR3 covers 15 residues. The CDR3 DNA is TGTGCCAGCAGTCCACTAGCGGCCATTAACAATGAGCAGTTCTTC. It translates to CASSPLAAINNEQFF.

The rearrangement joins TRBV11-2 to TRBJ1-1; D gene ambiguous. The V gene's germline CDR1 is SGHAT and CDR2 FQNNGV. V lost 5 bases and J 8 bases, leaving 15 bases between the germline ends. The CDR3 contains 13 residues. The CDR3 nucleotides read TGTGCCAGCAGCGCTCAACCCCAGCAGGAAGCTTTCTTT. It specifies CASSAQPQQEAFF.

The chain has TRBV7-9 and TRBJ2-7; D remains unclear. Germline V gene lookup returns CDR1 SEHNR and CDR2 FQNEAQ (reference sequence). Trimming cost V 7 bases and J 3 bases, with 10 bases left between them. This CDR3 is 12 amino acids long. CDR3: CASTPVDYEQYF. As DNA, the CDR3 is TGTGCCAGCACCCCGGTGGACTACGAGCAGTACTTC.

V usage is TRBV29-1 and J usage is TRBJ2-1; D is unclear. CDR1 is SQVTM and CDR2 is ANQGSEA in the germline V gene. The CDR3 sequence is 13 residues long. Here the CDR3 reads CSGIGSSYNEQFF. CDR3 in DNA: TGCTCCGGAATCGGAAGCTCCTACAATGAGCAGTTCTTC.

The chain is built from TRBV29-1 and TRBJ2-5; no clear D gene. Germline CDR1 and CDR2: SQVTM and ANQGSEA. Trimming took 5 bases from V and 0 from J, leaving 10 bases between them. The CDR3 length is 13 residues. CDR3 in amino acids: CSVRASYQETQYF. The CDR3 nucleotides read TGCAGCGTTCGGGCCTCGTACCAAGAGACCCAGTACTTC.

This chain joins TRBV7-9 and TRBJ2-1; D may be TRBD2 (5 bases). The germline V and J ends were trimmed by 2 bases and 6 bases, with 14 bases remaining between them. This CDR3 region has 15 residues. The germline V gene encodes CDR1 SEHNR and CDR2 FQNEAQ (reference sequence). The CDR3, as DNA: TGTGCCAGCAGCTTAAGCCTACTGGGGAGCAATGAGCAGTTCTTC. Its translation: CASSLSLLGSNEQFF.

This chain uses TRBV12-3 or TRBV12-4 with TRBJ2-1, with D hard to call. The CDR3 covers 12 residues. V lost 11 bases, J lost 3 bases, and 11 bases lay in between. The chain's CDR3 is CASGLVYNEQFF. In DNA, the CDR3 is TGTGCCTCAGGTTTGGTCTACAATGAGCAGTTCTTC.

The chain couples TRBV24-1 to TRBJ2-1; 9 positions match TRBD2. From germline, CDR1 is KGHDR and CDR2 SFDVKD. After removal of 2 bases from V and 5 bases from J, the junction contained 6 bases not matched to a gene. The CDR3 sequence is 16 residues long. The CDR3 spells CATSDWREGLHNEQFF. CDR3 coding DNA: TGTGCCACCAGTGATTGGCGGGAGGGCCTCCACAATGAGCAGTTCTTC.

This sequence joins TRBV27 and TRBJ2-6, with unresolved D. The CDR3 consists of 13 residues. V lost 6 bases to trimming and J lost 2 bases, with 5 bases between them. Germline lookup yields CDR1 MNHEY and CDR2 SMNVEV (reference sequence). The CDR3 nucleotides are TGTGCCAGCAGCTTCCCTGGGGCCAACGTCCTGACTTTC. It specifies CASSFPGANVLTF.

For the CDR3, the DNA is TGTGCCAGCGGGGGGATGGGAAACACCATATATTTT. Its protein is CASGGMGNTIYF. This rearrangement joins TRBV28 to TRBJ1-3; maybe TRBD1 (5 bases). Between the trimmed V and J ends, which lost 8 bases and 4 bases, there was a span of 9 bases. Germline V CDR1 and CDR2: MDHEN, SYDVKM. The CDR3 is 12 amino acids.

The chain links TRBV15 to TRBJ1-4, with no clear D. CDR3 length equals 16 residues. Germline values: CDR1 LNHNV, CDR2 YYDKDF (reference sequence). V was pared by 5 bases and J by 2 bases, with 15 bases between. In DNA form, the CDR3 reads TGTGCCACCAGCTCCTGGAAGGAAGATACTAATGAAAAACTGTTTTTT. Protein: CATSSWKEDTNEKLFF. The full variable domain, rest sourced from reference TRBV15 and TRBJ1-4, is DAMVIQNPRYQVTQFGKPVTLSCSQTLNHNVMYWYQQKSSQAPKLLFHYYDKDFNNEADTPDNFQSRRPNTSFCFLDIRSPGLGDTAMYLCATSSWKEDTNEKLFFGSGTQLSVL.

The genes are TRBV7-9 and TRBJ1-2; possible D gene TRBD1, 5 bases. The V gene lost 11 bases and the J gene lost 4 bases, with 8 bases spanning the gap. The CDR3 is 10 amino acids. The germline V gene has CDR1 SEHNR and CDR2 FQNEAQ (reference sequence). In DNA, the CDR3 is TGTGCCGGGGGAACCTATGGCTACACCTTC. Translation gives CAGGTYGYTF.

V is TRBV5-6 and J is TRBJ1-4; unclear D gene. The V gene's germline CDR1 is SGHDT and CDR2 YYEEEE. Between the trimmed V and J ends, which lost 1 base and 1 base, there was a span of 8 bases. This CDR3 has 15 amino acids. CDR3 coding DNA: TGTGCCAGCAGCTTGAGGATGGAAACTAATGAAAAACTGTTTTTT. Its translation: CASSLRMETNEKLFF.